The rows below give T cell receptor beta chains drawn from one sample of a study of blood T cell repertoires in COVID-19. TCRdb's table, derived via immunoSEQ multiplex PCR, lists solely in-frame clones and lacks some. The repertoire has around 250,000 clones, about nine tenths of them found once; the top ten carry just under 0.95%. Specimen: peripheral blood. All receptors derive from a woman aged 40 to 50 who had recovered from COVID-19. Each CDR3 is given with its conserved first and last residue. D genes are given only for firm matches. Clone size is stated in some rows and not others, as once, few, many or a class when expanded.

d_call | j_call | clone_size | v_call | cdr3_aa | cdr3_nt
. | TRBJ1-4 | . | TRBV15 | CATSPQSPGQRRYQLFF | TGTGCCACCAGTCCTCAGTCCCCCGGACAGAGGAGGTATCAACTGTTTTTT
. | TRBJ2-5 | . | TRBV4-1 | CASSQDPKFSSGRSQETQYF | TGCGCCAGCAGCCAAGATCCCAAATTCTCGAGCGGTAGGTCACAAGAGACCCAGTACTTC
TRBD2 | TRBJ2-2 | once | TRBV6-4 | CASSPAGNTGELFF | TGTGCCAGCAGTCCAGCGGGAAACACCGGGGAGCTGTTTTTT
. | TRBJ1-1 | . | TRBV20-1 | CSARQTVEAFF | TGCAGTGCTAGGCAGACAGTTGAAGCTTTCTTT
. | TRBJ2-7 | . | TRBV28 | CASSQNQGSKAYEQYF | TGTGCCAGCAGCCAAAACCAGGGATCCAAAGCCTACGAGCAGTACTTC
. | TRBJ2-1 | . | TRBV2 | CASSRDIYNEQFF | TGTGCCAGCAGTCGCGACATCTACAATGAGCAGTTCTTC
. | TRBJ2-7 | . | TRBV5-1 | CASSLAGIGTEQYF | TGCGCCAGCAGCTTGGCGGGAATTGGTACCGAGCAGTACTTC
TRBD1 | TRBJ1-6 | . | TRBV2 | CASSETRTGTNSPLHF | TGTGCCAGCAGTGAGACCCGGACAGGAACGAATTCACCCCTCCACTTT
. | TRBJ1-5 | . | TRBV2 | CASSPPGVGGNQPQHF | TGTGCCAGCAGCCCCCCGGGGGTTGGGGGCAATCAGCCCCAGCATTTT
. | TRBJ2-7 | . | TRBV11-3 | CASSLEPETPSSYEQYF | TGTGCCAGCAGCTTAGAACCCGAGACACCATCCTCCTACGAGCAGTACTTC
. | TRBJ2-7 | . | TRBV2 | CASIEADEQYF | TGTGCCAGCATCGAGGCCGACGAGCAGTACTTC
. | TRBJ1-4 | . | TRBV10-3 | CAISETGTPGKLFF | TGTGCCATCAGTGAAACAGGCACCCCAGGGAAACTGTTTTTT
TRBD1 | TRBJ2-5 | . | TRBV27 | CASSGDGTGGPRRAQYF | TGTGCCAGCAGTGGTGATGGGACAGGGGGCCCCCGGAGGGCCCAGTACTTC
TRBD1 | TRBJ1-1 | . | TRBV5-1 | CASSWDRGDTEAFF | TGCGCCAGCAGCTGGGACAGGGGGGACACTGAAGCTTTCTTT
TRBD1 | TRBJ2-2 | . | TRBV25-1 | CASSESRDRPNTGELFF | TGTGCCAGCAGTGAATCTCGGGACAGACCGAACACCGGGGAGCTGTTTTTT
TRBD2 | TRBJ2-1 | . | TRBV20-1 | CSASSLAGESSYNEQFF | TGCAGTGCTAGTAGTCTAGCGGGAGAGAGCTCCTACAATGAGCAGTTCTTC
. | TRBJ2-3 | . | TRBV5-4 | CASSPGGGQSGDTQYF | TGTGCCAGCAGTCCGGGAGGAGGACAGAGCGGAGATACGCAGTATTTT
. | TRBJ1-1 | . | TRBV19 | CASRPGARGTEAFF | TGTGCCAGTAGACCAGGGGCTCGGGGCACTGAAGCTTTCTTT
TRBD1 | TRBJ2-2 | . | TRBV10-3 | CAIGGQGSVRELFF | TGTGCCATCGGGGGACAGGGGAGCGTCAGGGAGCTGTTTTTT
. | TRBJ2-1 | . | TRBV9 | CASSPSGSGNEQFF | TGTGCCAGCAGCCCCTCGGGTAGCGGTAATGAGCAGTTCTTC
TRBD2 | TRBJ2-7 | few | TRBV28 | CASSPTGGLGYEQYF | TGTGCCAGCAGTCCCACGGGAGGGCTTGGCTACGAGCAGTACTTC
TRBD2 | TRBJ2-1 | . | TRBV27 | CASSLTSGSVYNEQFF | TGTGCCAGCTCCTTGACTAGCGGGAGTGTCTACAATGAGCAGTTCTTC
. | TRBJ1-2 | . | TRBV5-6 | CASSWGVGNYGYTF | TGTGCCAGCAGTTGGGGGGTAGGTAACTATGGCTACACCTTC
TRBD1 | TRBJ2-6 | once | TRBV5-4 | CASRPGQLSGANVLTF | TGTGCCAGCAGGCCGGGACAGCTCTCTGGGGCCAACGTCCTGACTTTC
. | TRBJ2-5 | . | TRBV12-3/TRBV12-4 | CASIRSNQETQYF | TGTGCCAGCATTCGTTCTAACCAAGAGACCCAGTACTTC
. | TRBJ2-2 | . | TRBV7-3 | CASSSQGRELFF | TGTGCCAGCAGCTCACAGGGCAGGGAGCTGTTTTTT
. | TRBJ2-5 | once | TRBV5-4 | CASSLGREETQYF | TGTGCCAGCAGCTTGGGCAGGGAAGAGACCCAGTACTTC
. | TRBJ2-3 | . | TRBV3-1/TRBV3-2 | CASSDTKRDTQYF | TGTGCCAGCAGCGATACCAAGCGGGATACGCAGTATTTT
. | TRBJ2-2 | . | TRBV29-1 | CSVTSGTGELFF | TGCAGCGTGACCTCAGGGACCGGGGAGCTGTTTTTT
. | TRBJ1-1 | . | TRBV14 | CASSQQGGTEAFF | TGTGCCAGCAGCCAACAGGGTGGCACTGAAGCTTTCTTT
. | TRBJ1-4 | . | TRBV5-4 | CASSPSRDNEKLFF | TGTGCCAGCAGCCCATCCAGGGATAATGAAAAACTGTTTTTT
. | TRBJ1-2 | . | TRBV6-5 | CASSYSGQDYGYTF | TGTGCCAGCAGTTACTCTGGGCAAGATTATGGCTACACCTTC
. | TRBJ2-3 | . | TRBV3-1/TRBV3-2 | CASSQWLDTDTQYF | TGTGCCAGCAGCCAATGGCTAGACACAGATACGCAGTATTTT
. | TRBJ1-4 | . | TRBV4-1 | CASSQDQGGITTNEKLFF | TGCGCCAGCAGCCAAGATCAGGGAGGGATCACAACTAATGAAAAACTGTTTTTT
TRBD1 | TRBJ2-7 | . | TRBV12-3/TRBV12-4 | CASRGQGDEQYF | TGTGCCAGCAGGGGACAGGGGGACGAGCAGTACTTC
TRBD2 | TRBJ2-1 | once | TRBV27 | CASSSPRLAGGSSSYNEQFF | TGTGCCAGCAGTTCCCCCCGGCTAGCGGGGGGGTCCAGCTCCTACAATGAGCAGTTCTTC
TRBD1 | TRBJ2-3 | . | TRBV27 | CASSSTQDRAYTDTQYF | TGTGCCAGCAGTTCAACGCAGGACAGGGCGTACACAGATACGCAGTATTTT
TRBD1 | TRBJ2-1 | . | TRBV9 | CASSGDRGPSYNEQFF | TGTGCCAGCAGCGGAGACAGGGGTCCCTCCTACAATGAGCAGTTCTTC
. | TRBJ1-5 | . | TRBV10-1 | CASSETLGRSNQPQHF | TGCGCCAGCAGTGAGACGTTGGGCAGAAGCAATCAGCCCCAGCATTTT
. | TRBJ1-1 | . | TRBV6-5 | CASTRNTEAFF | TGTGCCAGCACCCGGAACACTGAAGCTTTCTTT
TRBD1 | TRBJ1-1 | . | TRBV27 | CASSFGTGGRTEAFF | TGTGCCAGCAGTTTTGGGACAGGGGGTCGAACTGAAGCTTTCTTT
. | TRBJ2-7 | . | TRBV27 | CASRSWERDEQYF | TGTGCCAGCAGATCGTGGGAGAGGGACGAGCAGTACTTC